Following are 32 T cell receptor beta chains from one sample sequenced in a study of cytomegalovirus exposure and HLA in healthy donors. The PCR contained 60 Vbeta and 13 Jbeta primers. Libraries were prepared by immunoSEQ multiplex PCR; TCRdb keeps only in-frame clonotypes and omits some of them. Among 150,000 to 200,000 clones listed, roughly 81% were seen once. The sequenced material came from PBMCs. These receptors all stem from a man younger than 35 in good health and CMV-seropositive.

This rearrangement joins TRBV7-2 to TRBJ2-7, with 9 bases that match TRBD1. Germline trimming cut 5 bases from V and 5 bases from J; bases unmatched to any gene: 7. The germline V gene has CDR1 SGHTA and CDR2 FQGNSA. There are 14 residues in the CDR3. CDR3 DNA sequence: TGTGCCAGCAGCCCGGGACAGGGTATCGACGAGCAGTACTTC. Protein sequence: CASSPGQGIDEQYF. Full variable domain (missing parts from reference TRBV7-2 and TRBJ2-7): GAGVSQSPSNKVTEKGKDVELRCDPISGHTALYWYRQSLGQGLEFLIYFQGNSAPDKSGLPSDRFSAERTGGSVSTLTIQRTQQEDSAVYLCASSPGQGIDEQYFGPGTRLTVT.

The chain couples TRBV5-1 to TRBJ1-4; 7 positions match TRBD1. Losses at the gene ends were 3 bases for V and 7 bases for J; bases not matched to a gene: 9. This CDR3 is 15 amino acids long. CDR1 SGHRS and CDR2 YFSETQ come from the germline V gene. CDR3 region: CASSSGTAGREKLFF. The CDR3 DNA reads TGCGCCAGCAGCTCCGGGACAGCAGGGCGTGAAAAACTGTTTTTT.

The V and J genes are TRBV25-1 and TRBJ2-7; possible D gene TRBD2, 5 bases. This CDR3 has 11 residues. Germline V lookup: CDR1 MGHDK, CDR2 SYGVNS. V was trimmed by 4 bases and J by 4 bases, leaving 5 bases between them. DNA of the CDR3: TGTGCCAGCAGTGGAGGGTACGAGCAGTACTTC. Its protein product is CASSGGYEQYF.

This clone was detected once. The chain has TRBV27 and TRBJ2-1; D may be TRBD1 (5 bases). Between the trimmed V and J ends, which lost 1 base and 15 bases, there was a span of 13 bases. The germline CDR1 and CDR2 sequences are MNHEY and SMNVEV (reference sequence). The CDR3 is 12 amino acids. CDR3 amino acids: CASSLFGRAVFF. The CDR3 DNA sequence: TGTGCCAGCAGTTTATTCGGCAGGGCGGTGTTCTTC.

V and J are TRBV7-6 and TRBJ2-2; 10 bases are a match to TRBD2. The germline V gene has CDR1 SGHVS and CDR2 FNYEAQ. The CDR3 sequence is 15 residues long. J lost 6 bases, V lost 5 bases, and 6 bases had no gene match. For the CDR3, the DNA is TGTGCCAGCAGCCTGAGCGGGGGGGCGGCCGGGGAGCTGTTTTTT. The encoded protein is CASSLSGGAAGELFF.

This clone was detected only a few times. V gene TRBV30 combines with J gene TRBJ1-5; D is perhaps TRBD1 (5 bases). From germline, CDR1 is GTSNPN and CDR2 SVGIG (reference sequence). V was trimmed by 1 base and J by 4 bases, leaving 8 bases between them. The CDR3 runs 13 residues. This chain's CDR3 is CAWSGGGNQPQHF. For the CDR3, the DNA is TGTGCCTGGAGTGGGGGGGGGAATCAGCCCCAGCATTTT. Using reference TRBV30 and TRBJ1-5 for the parts outside the CDR3, the full variable domain is SQTIHQWPATLVQPVGSPLSLECTVEGTSNPNLYWYRQAAGRGLQLLFYSVGIGQISSEVPQNLSASRPQDRQFILSSKKLLLSDSGFYLCAWSGGGNQPQHFGDGTRLSIL.

This clone was detected once. This sequence joins TRBV9 and TRBJ2-3; the match to TRBD2 covers 9 bases. The CDR3 is 16 amino acids. CDR1 and CDR2 (germline): SGDLS, YYNGEE. Trimming took 4 bases from V and 4 from J; bases not matched to a gene: 10. CDR3 protein: CASSPERGVLADTQYF. The CDR3 DNA sequence: TGTGCCAGCAGCCCAGAGCGGGGGGTCCTTGCAGATACGCAGTATTTT.

The chain links TRBV29-1 to TRBJ1-2; a weak D match, TRBD1 (6 bases). The CDR3 is made up of 13 amino acids. Germline loops: CDR1 SQVTM, CDR2 ANQGSEA. Deletions cut 6 bases from V and 0 bases from J, with 11 bases between. The CDR3 region has the DNA TGCAGCGTATCAGGGGCAGCTAACTATGGCTACACCTTC. Its protein is CSVSGAANYGYTF.

The chain has TRBV11-2 and TRBJ2-3, with D unclear. Germline V gives CDR1 SGHAT, CDR2 FQNNGV. The CDR3 runs 13 residues. The V and J ends lost 0 bases and 4 bases respectively, with 5 bases between them. In nucleotides, the CDR3 is TGTGCCAGCAGCTTAGACGTAGCAGATACGCAGTATTTT. This encodes CASSLDVADTQYF.

This chain links TRBV5-4 with TRBJ2-3; D is undetermined. Deletions cut 4 bases from V and 0 bases from J, with 6 bases between. Germline-derived CDR1 and CDR2 are SGHNT and YYREEE (reference sequence). The CDR3 sequence is 13 residues long. For the CDR3, the DNA is TGTGCCAGCAGCCTCAGAAGCACAGATACGCAGTATTTT. Amino acids: CASSLRSTDTQYF.

This clone was recorded a few times. The rearrangement uses TRBV4-1 and TRBJ1-3; no definite D call. Germline V lookup: CDR1 MGHRA, CDR2 YSYEKL. The CDR3 consists of 13 residues. The germline V and J ends were trimmed by 4 bases and 4 bases, with 8 bases remaining between them. CDR3 DNA sequence: TGCGCCAGCAGCCCGACGGGGGGAAACACCATATATTTT. It translates to CASSPTGGNTIYF.

The V call is TRBV19, the J call TRBJ2-7, with 7 bases that match TRBD1. The germline CDR1 and CDR2 sequences are LNHDA and SQIVND (reference sequence). The CDR3 extends over 13 amino acids. Trimming cost V 5 bases and J 5 bases; bases outside gene matches: 6. CDR3 nucleotide sequence: TGTGCCAGTAGTTCTCGACAGGGCGACGAGCAGTACTTC. Encoded protein: CASSSRQGDEQYF. The full variable domain, with the rest looked up from reference TRBV19 and TRBJ2-7, is DGGITQSPKYLFRKEGQNVTLSCEQNLNHDAMYWYRQDPGQGLRLIYYSQIVNDFQKGDIAEGYSVSREKKESFPLTVTSAQKNPTAFYLCASSSRQGDEQYFGPGTRLTVT.

This clone was recorded once. The V gene is TRBV5-1, the J gene TRBJ2-1; 9 nucleotides line up with TRBD2. This CDR3 has 14 amino acids. V trimming: 5 bases; J trimming: 3 bases; junction bases outside the gene matches: 3. Germline values: CDR1 SGHRS, CDR2 YFSETQ. The CDR3 protein is CASRSGGIYNEQFF. CDR3 in DNA: TGCGCCAGCAGGAGCGGGGGGATCTACAATGAGCAGTTCTTC.

The J gene is TRBJ1-1, the V gene TRBV5-6, with unresolved D. This CDR3 has 12 residues. V lost 2 bases to trimming and J lost 7 bases, with 9 bases between them. Germline CDR1 is SGHDT and CDR2 is YYEEEE. CDR3 region: CASSFFTGEAFF. CDR3 in DNA: TGTGCCAGCAGCTTTTTCACGGGTGAAGCTTTCTTT.

This clone was seen a handful of times. The chain has TRBV4-3 and TRBJ2-2; 14 nucleotides align to TRBD2. The CDR3 is made up of 18 amino acids. Germline CDR1 reads LGHNA; CDR2 reads YSLEER. Trimming removed 4 bases from V and 2 bases from J; junction bases left unmatched: 6. CDR3 sequence: CASSRSGLAGDNTGELFF. The CDR3 coding sequence is TGCGCCAGCAGCCGATCGGGACTAGCGGGGGATAACACCGGGGAGCTGTTTTTT.

The chain links TRBV4-2 to TRBJ2-1; 9 nucleotides align to TRBD2. V gave up 0 bases and J gave up 4 bases; unmatched junction bases: 4. The length of the CDR3 is 16 residues. Germline values: CDR1 LGHNA, CDR2 YNFKEQ. CDR3 in amino acids: CASSQEPSGDYNEQFF. CDR3 nucleotides: TGTGCCAGCAGCCAAGAGCCTAGCGGGGATTACAATGAGCAGTTCTTC.

This chain connects TRBV12-5 to TRBJ2-5; the match to TRBD2 covers 7 bases. Losses at the gene ends were 0 bases for V and 3 bases for J; bases not matched to a gene: 7. In germline, CDR1 is LGHNT, CDR2 FRNRAP. This CDR3 comprises 16 residues. CDR3 DNA: TGTGCTAGTGGTTTGGTACGGGGCAGCGGGGAAGAGACCCAGTACTTC. It specifies CASGLVRGSGEETQYF.

J is TRBJ2-2 and V is TRBV19; 8 bases map to TRBD2. The CDR3 contains 16 residues. Germline CDR1 is LNHDA and CDR2 is SQIVND (reference sequence). The V segment lost 7 bases and the J segment 6 bases; nucleotides outside the gene matches: 13. The DNA of the CDR3 is TGTGCCAGTACGGAGACCGGGACTAGAGTCTCCGGGGAGCTGTTTTTT. This translates into CASTETGTRVSGELFF.

The chain employs TRBV19 and TRBJ1-4; 9 nucleotides align to TRBD1. Germline values: CDR1 LNHDA, CDR2 SQIVND (reference sequence). CDR3 length equals 15 residues. The V gene end was trimmed by 3 bases and the J gene end by 8 bases; junction bases not matched to a gene: 7. For the CDR3, the DNA is TGTGCCAGTAGTATGGGAGACAGGGGGTACGAAAAACTGTTTTTT. Encoded protein: CASSMGDRGYEKLFF. Based on the CDR3 plus reference TRBV19 and TRBJ1-4, the full variable domain is DGGITQSPKYLFRKEGQNVTLSCEQNLNHDAMYWYRQDPGQGLRLIYYSQIVNDFQKGDIAEGYSVSREKKESFPLTVTSAQKNPTAFYLCASSMGDRGYEKLFFGSGTQLSVL.

This rearrangement joins TRBV5-6 to TRBJ2-7, with TRBD1 matching 9 bases. The CDR3 totals 14 residues. CDR1 and CDR2 from the germline V gene are SGHDT and YYEEEE. The trim removed 3 bases at V and 5 bases at J, leaving 6 bases unmatched. CDR3 in amino acids: CASSSGTGYDEQYF. In DNA, the CDR3 is TGTGCCAGCAGCTCCGGGACAGGGTACGACGAGCAGTACTTC.

This clone was seen just once. The chain joins TRBV10-3 to TRBJ2-5, with 11 bases identical to TRBD2. Losses at the gene ends were 8 bases for V and 1 base for J; bases not matched to a gene: 9. The CDR3 contains 16 residues. Per germline, CDR1 ENHRY and CDR2 SYGVKD. Here the CDR3 DNA reads TGTGCCATCGGGGCTAGCGGGGGGTTTGTCCAAGAGACCCAGTACTTC. This translates into CAIGASGGFVQETQYF.

The chain has TRBV5-4 and TRBJ1-2; TRBD1 matches 7 bases. The CDR3 contains 15 residues. After removal of 4 bases from V and 4 bases from J, the junction contained 10 bases not matched to a gene. Germline CDR1 SGHNT, CDR2 YYREEE (reference sequence). CDR3 DNA: TGTGCCAGCAGCACGGGAGGGGACAGCCTCTATGGCTACACCTTC. Its protein product is CASSTGGDSLYGYTF.

This chain joins TRBV7-2 and TRBJ1-5; unclear D gene. CDR1 and CDR2 (germline): SGHTA, FQGNSA. V lost 4 bases to trimming and J lost 1 base, with 8 bases between them. The CDR3 has 14 amino acids. The CDR3 DNA is TGTGCCAGCAGCTCTCCCGGGAGCAATCAGCCCCAGCATTTT. Its translation is CASSSPGSNQPQHF.

The CDR3 sequence: CASRVGQVNTEAFF. The CDR3 nucleotides are TGTGCCAGCCGTGTGGGACAGGTGAACACTGAAGCTTTCTTT. The chain uses TRBV19 and TRBJ1-1; 8 bases map to TRBD1. Trimming took 9 bases from V and 0 from J; bases not matched to a gene: 6. The germline V gene encodes CDR1 LNHDA and CDR2 SQIVND (reference sequence). This CDR3 has 14 residues.

The count of this clone is one. The rearrangement links TRBV18 to TRBJ1-3; TRBD1 agrees at 8 bases. Germline loops: CDR1 KGHSH, CDR2 LQKENI. Trimming removed 3 bases from V and 4 bases from J; junction bases left unmatched: 5. This CDR3 spans 15 amino acids. This CDR3 is CASSPQGANGNTIYF. The DNA for the CDR3 is TGTGCCAGCTCACCTCAGGGGGCTAACGGAAACACCATATATTTT.

As DNA, the CDR3 is TGTGCCAGCAGCGCCGAGACAGGGTCCTATGGCTACACCTTC. Its translation: CASSAETGSYGYTF. The V and J genes are TRBV5-6 and TRBJ1-2; TRBD1 matches 7 bases. In germline, CDR1 is SGHDT, CDR2 YYEEEE. The CDR3 contains 14 residues. The J segment lost 4 bases and the V segment lost 4 bases, leaving 7 bases of the junction unmatched.

This clone was detected only once. The chain carries TRBV4-3 and TRBJ1-5; TRBD1 might be the D (6 bases). Germline loops: CDR1 LGHNA, CDR2 YSLEER. The CDR3 extends over 16 amino acids. V lost 0 bases and J lost 6, with 15 bases in between. The CDR3 loop is CASSQDAGKGGQPQHF. In DNA form, the CDR3 reads TGCGCCAGCAGCCAAGATGCAGGGAAAGGGGGTCAGCCCCAGCATTTT.

V gene TRBV10-3 combines with J gene TRBJ1-5; possibly TRBD1 for D (5 bases). Trimming pared 6 bases from V and 4 bases from J, leaving 10 bases between. The germline gives CDR1 ENHRY, CDR2 SYGVKD. The CDR3 consists of 13 residues. The CDR3 coding sequence is TGTGCCATCAGACCGGACATAAATCAGCCCCAGCATTTT. Translating it yields CAIRPDINQPQHF.

V is TRBV11-3 and J is TRBJ1-1, with 7 bases lining up with TRBD1. The CDR3 has 15 residues. The J segment lost 5 bases and the V segment lost 1 base, leaving 7 bases of the junction unmatched. Germline V gene lookup returns CDR1 SGHNT and CDR2 YENEEA. For the CDR3, the DNA is TGTGCCAGCAGCTTAGGAGACAAGGGGGCAACTGAAGCTTTCTTT. Translated: CASSLGDKGATEAFF.

This sequence joins TRBV5-1 and TRBJ1-6, with D possibly being TRBD1 (6 bases). CDR1 is SGHRS and CDR2 is YFSETQ in the germline V gene. The CDR3 is made up of 12 amino acids. V lost 5 bases and J 10 bases, leaving 10 bases between the germline ends. In nucleotides, the CDR3 is TGCGCCAGCAGACAGGGCTCCTCACCCCTCCACTTT. It encodes CASRQGSSPLHF.

The chain joins TRBV19 to TRBJ2-7; D perhaps matches TRBD2 (7 bases). Germline lookup yields CDR1 LNHDA and CDR2 SQIVND (reference sequence). V was pared by 5 bases and J by 4 bases, with 12 bases between. The CDR3 loop spans 13 amino acids. CDR3 nucleotide sequence: TGTGCCAGTAGTGTGGGGGGGGCGTACGAGCAGTACTTC. Its protein is CASSVGGAYEQYF. Complete variable domain (other parts from reference TRBV19 and TRBJ2-7): DGGITQSPKYLFRKEGQNVTLSCEQNLNHDAMYWYRQDPGQGLRLIYYSQIVNDFQKGDIAEGYSVSREKKESFPLTVTSAQKNPTAFYLCASSVGGAYEQYFGPGTRLTVT.

V gene TRBV5-1 combines with J gene TRBJ2-3; 12 bases agree with TRBD2. Germline V gene sequence: CDR1 SGHRS, CDR2 YFSETQ. CDR3 length equals 15 residues. Trimming cost V 5 bases and J 3 bases; bases outside gene matches: 4. The CDR3 region is CASRSSGGGTDTQYF. Written as DNA, the CDR3 is TGCGCCAGCAGGTCTAGCGGGGGGGGAACAGATACGCAGTATTTT.